This T cell receptor beta chain comes out of a study of blood T cells in healthy people across ages. Overall study findings and caveats: Fewer expanded clones and more diversity marked long-lived versus aged donors.

Notes on this clonotype: Its target is unknown.

Primers used in a second PCR of roughly 6 to 11 cycles were a sample-barcoded 5' primer and a J-beta primer mix. Tags on each cDNA molecule came from a template-switch adaptor with 12 random nucleotides. TCRdb ran MiXCR on the 5' RACE reads and lists one entry per CDR3 protein. The repertoire includes some 1 million distinct CDR3 sequences, more than 35% of them detected once, and approximately 17% sits in the top ten. RNA extraction gave at least 5 micrograms of total RNA per sample. The CDR3 contains 15 residues. Germline assignment: CDR1 KGHSH and CDR2 LQKENI. Sample: blood. This chain links TRBV18 with TRBJ2-4; the match to TRBD2 covers 10 bases. The DNA matches TRBJ2-7 better at its end, which makes the J call doubtful. The clonotype comes from a woman between 55 and 75 years old in good health. DNA of the CDR3: TGTGCCAGCTCACCACGTAGCGGGAGGACTTACGAGCAGTACTTC. It translates to CASSPRSGRTYEQYF.